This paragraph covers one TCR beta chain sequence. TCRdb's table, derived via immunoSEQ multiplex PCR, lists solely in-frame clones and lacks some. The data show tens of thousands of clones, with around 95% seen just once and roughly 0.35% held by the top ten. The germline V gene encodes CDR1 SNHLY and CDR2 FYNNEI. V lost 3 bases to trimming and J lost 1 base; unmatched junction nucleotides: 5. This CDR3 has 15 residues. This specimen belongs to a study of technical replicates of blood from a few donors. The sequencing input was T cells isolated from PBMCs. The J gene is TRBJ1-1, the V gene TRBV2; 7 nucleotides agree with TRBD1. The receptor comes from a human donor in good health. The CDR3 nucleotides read TGTGCCAGCAGTGAGGGGACAGTTTGGAACACTGAAGCTTTCTTT. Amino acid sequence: CASSEGTVWNTEAFF.